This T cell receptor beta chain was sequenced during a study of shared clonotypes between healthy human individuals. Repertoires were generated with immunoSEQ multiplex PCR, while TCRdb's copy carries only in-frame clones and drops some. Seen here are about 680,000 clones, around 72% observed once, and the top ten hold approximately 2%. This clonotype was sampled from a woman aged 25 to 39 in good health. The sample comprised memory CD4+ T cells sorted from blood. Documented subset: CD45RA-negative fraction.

The CDR3 DNA reads TGTGCCAGTAGTATCGGCAGGGGGGACTATGGCTACACCTTC. This gives the protein CASSIGRGDYGYTF. This chain uses TRBV19 with TRBJ1-2, with 7 bases fitting TRBD1. With 3 bases clipped from V and 3 bases from J, the junction kept 4 bases outside the gene matches. CDR1 and CDR2 from the germline V gene are LNHDA and SQIVND (reference sequence). The CDR3 runs to 14 residues.